The source of this TCR beta chain is a study of blood T cell repertoires in COVID-19. Study-level information: In each case, the material was cDNA or gDNA derived from T cells, B-cell-depleted T cells, or PBMCs.

Profiled with immunoSEQ multiplex PCR; TCRdb holds only in-frame clones, not every one. This sample carries about 130,000 clones, about four fifths of them seen once, and the ten largest clones take about 9.5%. Germline lookup yields CDR1 MNHEY and CDR2 SVGAGI. Between the trimmed V and J ends, which lost 6 bases and 4 bases, there was a span of 15 bases. This CDR3 spans 15 amino acids. This TCR derives from a man aged 35-49 years with active or convalescent COVID-19. The chain recombines TRBV6-5 with TRBJ2-2; D is perhaps TRBD2 (7 bases). Sequenced input: peripheral blood. The CDR3 bases are TGTGCCAGCAGCCGGGGGGCCGGGGGCACCGGGGAGCTGTTTTTT. Protein sequence: CASSRGAGGTGELFF.